Presented here are 11 T cell receptor beta chains from one specimen sequenced in a study of T cells after yellow fever vaccination. TCRdb itself ran the 5' RACE reads through MiXCR, one entry per CDR3 protein. In the table there are some 350,000 distinct CDR3 sequences, approximately 9% of which are singletons. The material sequenced was PBMCs, taken on the day of the first yellow fever vaccination. These receptors originate from a man between 18 and 29 years old who received the YFV17D yellow fever vaccine.

This chain links TRBV9 with TRBJ2-5; D unresolved. The CDR3 runs to 13 residues. V lost 4 bases and J lost 0, with 7 bases in between. CDR1 SGDLS and CDR2 YYNGEE come from the germline V gene. The CDR3 here is CASSIADQETQYF. In DNA, the CDR3 is TGTGCCAGCAGCATCGCGGACCAAGAGACCCAGTACTTC.

CDR3 amino acids: CASSLGTSFYNVLTF. The CDR3 DNA reads TGTGCCAGCAGCTTGGGGACTAGCTTTTATAACGTCCTGACTTTC. The chain has TRBV5-4 and TRBJ2-6, with 8 bases fitting TRBD2. V lost 0 bases, J lost 10 bases, and 6 bases stayed unmatched. The CDR3 runs to 15 residues. CDR1 is SGHNT and CDR2 is YYREEE in the germline V gene (reference sequence).

This clonotype appeared a few times. This chain uses TRBV7-2 with TRBJ2-7; D call uncertain. V gave up 6 bases and J gave up 2 bases, with 11 bases separating them. The CDR3 totals 13 residues. The germline V gene has CDR1 SGHTA and CDR2 FQGNSA. The CDR3, as DNA: TGTGCCAGCAGGCTAAAAGGGACCTACGAGCAGTACTTC. As protein: CASRLKGTYEQYF.

This clonotype has a handful of counts. The rearrangement joins TRBV11-2 to TRBJ2-1, with D possibly TRBD1 on 6 matching bases. The CDR3 contains 13 residues. Trimming removed 1 base at V and 16 bases at J, with 17 bases between. Germline CDR1 SGHAT, CDR2 FQNNGV. The CDR3 here is CASSLGPRDTTFF. Here the CDR3 DNA reads TGTGCCAGCAGCTTAGGGCCCCGGGACACGACTTTCTTC.

The chain recombines TRBV28 with TRBJ2-4; no definite D call. The CDR3 length is 14 residues. Germline loops: CDR1 MDHEN, CDR2 SYDVKM. With 5 bases removed from V and 7 bases from J, the gap between germline ends came to 15 bases. The CDR3 DNA follows: TGTGCCAGCAGTACCTCTGGGGTAGGGAACATTCAGTACTTC. Amino acids: CASSTSGVGNIQYF. The full variable domain, with the rest looked up from reference TRBV28 and TRBJ2-4, is DVKVTQSSRYLVKRTGEKVFLECVQDMDHENMFWYRQDPGLGLRLIYFSYDVKMKEKGDIPEGYSVSREKKERFSLILESASTNQTSMYLCASSTSGVGNIQYFGAGTRLSVL.

In the case of this clonotype: A read error may be the cause here, since a much bigger clone is one base away. The rearrangement joins TRBV6-2 or TRBV6-3 to TRBJ1-1; 7 nucleotides align to TRBD1. Germline-derived CDR1 and CDR2 are MNHEY and SVGEGT. V lost 6 bases and J lost 7; bases outside the gene matches: 11. The length of the CDR3 is 14 residues. CDR3 sequence: CASSSWDSLSEAFF. CDR3 nucleotides: TGTGCCAGCAGCTCTTGGGACAGCCTCAGTGAAGCTTTCTTT.

This clonotype came up many times. A read error may account for a junction end that differs from germline. J is TRBJ2-1 and V is TRBV29-1, with D possibly TRBD1 on 5 matching bases. Looked up from germline, CDR1 is SQVTM and CDR2 is ANQGSEA. The CDR3 covers 13 residues. Written as DNA, the CDR3 is TGCAGCGTTTCGCCCCTCGGACCGAACGCACAGGTCTTC. Protein product: CSVSPLGPNAQVF.

As to this clonotype: It may be a read error: a sequence one base away is much more abundant. J is TRBJ2-2 and V is TRBV4-1, with D unclear. This CDR3 contains 14 residues. CDR1 MGHRA and CDR2 YSYEKL come from the germline V gene. The CDR3 here is CASSQGDRTRELFF. The CDR3 DNA is TGCGCCAGCAGCCAAGGAGACCGCACCAGGGAGCTGTTTTTT.

The rearrangement links TRBV5-1 to TRBJ1-1, with 7 positions matching TRBD1. This CDR3 contains 13 residues. The V segment lost 4 bases and the J segment 5 bases; nucleotides outside the gene matches: 5. The germline V gene has CDR1 SGHRS and CDR2 YFSETQ. The CDR3 sequence: CASSPQGRTEAFF. DNA for the CDR3: TGCGCCAGCAGCCCACAGGGGAGGACTGAAGCTTTCTTT.

The chain employs TRBV5-5 and TRBJ1-4, with a weak D call TRBD1 (6 bases). Deletions cut 4 bases from V and 0 bases from J, with 13 bases between. The CDR3 runs 16 residues. Germline CDR1 and CDR2: SGHKS and YYEKEE (reference sequence). The CDR3 here is CASSPGQLSTNEKLFF. The CDR3, as DNA: TGTGCCAGCAGCCCGGGACAACTCTCAACTAATGAAAAACTGTTTTTT.

The chain employs TRBV12-3 or TRBV12-4 and TRBJ2-1, with D possibly being TRBD1 (6 bases). This CDR3 has 15 amino acids. Trimming left V 2 bases short and J 5 bases short, with 13 bases between. CDR3 in amino acids: CASSLLRGGNNEQFF. CDR3 sequence (DNA): TGTGCCAGCAGTTTATTACGTGGGGGCAACAATGAGCAGTTCTTC.